The clone carrying this T cell receptor (beta chain) was found many times. Trimming at V came to 5 bases and at J to 3 bases, leaving 4 bases not matched to a gene. Looked up from germline, CDR1 is SQVTM and CDR2 is ANQGSEA. The CDR3 extends over 13 amino acids. A constant-region primer served to make TCR beta cDNA from approximately 490 ng total RNA. Three nested multiplex PCR rounds, a slightly modified ARM-PCR, produced the libraries for TCR beta. The study ran its first two PCR rounds for around 10 cycles each, using TRBV1-TRBV30 forward primers and a C-beta reverse primer. TCRdb called the multiplex PCR reads again in MiXCR, with one record for every CDR3 protein. The table shows approximately 340,000 distinct CDR3 sequences, with 65% occurring only once. This entry is derived from a study of tumor-infiltrating lymphocytes in primary liver carcinoma. Whole-study context: Subjects presented with primary liver carcinoma managed by surgical resection. Samples had roughly 3.5 to 8 million productive TCRbeta reads, comparable between tissue types.

RNA was extracted from whole blood without cell sorting, alongside germline DNA. Sequences were obtained from peripheral blood. This receptor was identified in a man aged 35 to 55 with primary liver carcinoma and hepatitis B virus infection. This chain joins TRBV29-1 and TRBJ2-7; 10 nucleotides line up with TRBD2. The CDR3 protein is CSVLVAGGYEQYF. DNA for the CDR3: TGCAGCGTTTTGGTAGCGGGAGGCTACGAGCAGTACTTC.